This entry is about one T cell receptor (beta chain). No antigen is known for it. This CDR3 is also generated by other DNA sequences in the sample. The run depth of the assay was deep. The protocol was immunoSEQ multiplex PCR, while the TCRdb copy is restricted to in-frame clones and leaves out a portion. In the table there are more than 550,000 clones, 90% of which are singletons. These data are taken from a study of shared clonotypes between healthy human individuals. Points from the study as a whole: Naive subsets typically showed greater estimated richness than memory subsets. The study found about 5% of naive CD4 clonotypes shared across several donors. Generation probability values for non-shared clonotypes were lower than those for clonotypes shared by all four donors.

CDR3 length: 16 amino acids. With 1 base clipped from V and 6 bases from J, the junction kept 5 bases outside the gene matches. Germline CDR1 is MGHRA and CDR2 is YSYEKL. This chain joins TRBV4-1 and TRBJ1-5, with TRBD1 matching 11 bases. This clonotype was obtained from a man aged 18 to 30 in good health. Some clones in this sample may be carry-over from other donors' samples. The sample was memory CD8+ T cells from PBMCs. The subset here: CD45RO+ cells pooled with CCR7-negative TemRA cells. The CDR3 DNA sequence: TGCGCCAGCAGCCAAGTTGGACAGGGGGCCGGTCAGCCCCAGCATTTT. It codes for CASSQVGQGAGQPQHF.